The source of this TCR beta chain is a study of T cell repertoires in cytomegalovirus infection. This clonotype was seen at least ten times. Its antigen is unknown. Germline CDR1 is SGHTA and CDR2 is FQGNSA. Trimming took 3 bases from V and 2 from J; bases not matched to a gene: 6. The CDR3 runs 16 residues. In TCRdb, the reads were re-called with MiXCR into one record per CDR3 protein. The sample contains around 710,000 distinct CDR3 sequences, 25% to 35% of which appear only once. This chain joins TRBV7-2 and TRBJ1-5; TRBD1 agrees at 8 bases. This receptor was identified in a human donor in good health (CMV status not recorded). Some clones in this sample may be carry-over from other donors' samples. Sequencing used cultured CD8+ T cells from PBMCs, obtained from culture after CMV antigen stimulation. The CDR3 loop is CASSFTGTGGNQPQHF. The CDR3, as DNA: TGTGCCAGCAGCTTCACCGGGACAGGAGGCAATCAGCCCCAGCATTTT.